This TCR beta chain is from a study of blood T cell repertoires in COVID-19 (TCRdb year 2020). Context from the whole study: The collaborator samples originated in the United States, Italy and Spain and spanned the acute and convalescent phases of COVID-19. The prospective study material was composed of cDNA or gDNA derived from T cells, B-cell-depleted T cells, or PBMCs. Deeply sampled blood TCRbeta repertoires from subjects exposed to, actively infected with, or recovered from COVID-19 were included in the dataset. A freely available public database, intended as a resource for researchers studying the immune response to SARS-CoV-2, is where the repertoires were released. The samples were drawn from two sources: the first 160 participants of the ongoing ImmuneRACE study, and over 950 subjects contributed by 6 global collaborators. Nearly every sample came with metadata listing a de-identified subject ID, COVID-19 status, age in years and sex. HLA class I and class II types, where available, came from metadata supplied by the sample provider rather than from assay-based typing. General conclusions and limits of the study: The quantity of clinical and demographic metadata differed by source and by participant and was supplied without curation.

In the prospective study, participants were roughly 18 to 90 years old, resided in under 30 geographic areas of the United States, and were enrolled through a virtual design. To assign participants to cohorts, the prospective study relied on clinical history that participants themselves reported in a screening survey and a study questionnaire. For ImmuneRACE Cohort 3, a participant was defined as recovered based on two consecutive negative NP/OP PCR tests, clearance by a healthcare professional, or resolution of symptoms. Mobile phlebotomists in the prospective study collected whole blood, serum and a nasopharyngeal or oropharyngeal swab from every participant. Participants in the prospective study had the option to provide additional blood draws and questionnaires over a roughly 2-month period. Before DNA extraction, blood samples from the prospective study were shipped at room temperature or frozen.

The immunoSEQ Assay, a bias-controlled multiplex PCR, was used to amplify TCRbeta CDR3 regions from genomic DNA. Regarding the original processing steps: The number of nucleated cells in each sample was estimated from the amplification of reference gene primers within the assay. To quantify the absolute abundance of each unique TCRbeta CDR3 rearrangement, sequence reads were collapsed and filtered. Productive Simpson clonality was computed per sample as the square root of Simpson's diversity index over productive rearrangements. As stored in TCRdb, this immuneACCESS dataset retains in-frame rearrangements with V and J assigned. A fraction of the clones does not appear; measured against another copy, unresolved V genes explain less than half of the discrepancy, and the remainder lacks a known reason. The DNA was the basis for D and trimming; V, J and clone size are from that table. The sample yields 250,000 to 350,000 clones; roughly 88% were counted once. The ten most abundant clones make up roughly 4% of the sample.

Looking up the germline V gene yields CDR1 SGHTA and CDR2 FQGNSA. V has 5 bases trimmed and J has 7 bases trimmed; junction bases matching no gene number 17. The CDR3, from cysteine to phenylalanine, totals 17 residues. Only the CDR3 DNA is retained, 51 bases long and in frame from the first base. This clone is a singleton in its sample. Its antigen remains unidentified. Base-call qualities are not available, and no considerably larger clone is one nucleotide away. The rearranged segments are TRBV7-2 and TRBJ2-1, with 7 middle bases fitting TRBD2. Material: PBMCs or T cells enriched from blood (not recorded which). This receptor was identified in a woman in her 30s who had recovered from COVID-19. The CDR3 protein is CASSAISWAGAGNEQFF. The sequenced DNA is TGTGCCAGCAGCGCGATCTCTTGGGCGGGAGCGGGTAATGAGCAGTTCTTC.